Listed below are T cell receptor beta chains from one sample, sequenced in a study of T-cell reconstitution after alpha-beta-depleted transplantation in children. TCRdb used MiXCR to reprocess the PCR reads, holding one entry per CDR3 protein. There are hundreds of thousands of distinct CDR3 sequences in the sample; 13% occur only once, and around 2% lies in the top ten. Sample: PBMCs, mostly from graft donor cells, taken 360 days after TCRalphabeta/CD19-depleted stem cell transplant. The receptor source for this set is a male patient under 18 who had a stem cell transplant for acute myeloid leukemia, so the T cells may come from the graft donor. CDR3s include the opening cysteine and the closing phenylalanine or tryptophan. A D gene is named only where the DNA matches it firmly. The size field is filled for only some rows; it gives once, few, many or a size class.

V,J,size,D,CDR3,DNA
TRBV5-6,TRBJ2-1,many,NA,CASSYPYNEQFF,TGTGCCAGCAGCTACCCCTACAATGAGCAGTTCTTC
TRBV10-3,TRBJ2-5,few,TRBD2,CAISEQLAGGETQYF,TGTGCCATCAGTGAGCAACTAGCGGGAGGCGAGACCCAGTACTTC
TRBV5-1,TRBJ1-1,many,NA,CASSPEAGRRNTEAFF,TGCGCCAGCAGCCCAGAGGCAGGGAGGAGGAACACTGAAGCTTTCTTT
TRBV3-1,TRBJ2-1,few,NA,CASSHRTGEQFF,TGTGCCAGCAGCCACAGGACTGGTGAGCAGTTCTTC
TRBV28,TRBJ2-1,NA,TRBD1,CASSSDRIDDTEQFF,TGTGCCAGCAGTTCGGACAGGATAGACGATACTGAGCAGTTCTTC
TRBV29-1,TRBJ1-2,NA,NA,CSVEGEGLHYGYTF,TGCAGCGTTGAAGGGGAAGGACTCCACTATGGCTACACCTTC
TRBV7-6,TRBJ2-2,NA,TRBD1,CASSSISRQGGNTGELFF,TGTGCCAGCAGCTCTATCTCCAGACAGGGGGGAAACACCGGGGAGCTGTTTTTT
TRBV7-2,TRBJ2-7,few,NA,CASSRPHFRPREREQYF,TGTGCCAGCAGCCGGCCCCACTTTAGGCCGCGGGAAAGGGAGCAGTACTTC
TRBV24-1,TRBJ2-5,NA,TRBD1,CATSDSWTGDQETQYF,TGTGCCACCAGTGATTCTTGGACAGGGGACCAAGAGACCCAGTACTTC
TRBV4-2,TRBJ2-2,many,NA,CASSQERQFFGELFF,NA
TRBV5-1,TRBJ2-1,many,NA,CASSLDRTNEQFF,TGCGCCAGCAGCTTGGACAGGACCAATGAGCAGTTCTTC
TRBV29-1,TRBJ2-1,NA,TRBD2,CSVSPAGYRDEQFF,TGCAGCGTTAGCCCAGCGGGATATAGGGATGAGCAGTTCTTC
TRBV4-3,TRBJ2-3,many,TRBD2,CASSPLAGDSTDTQYF,TGCGCCAGCAGCCCACTAGCGGGAGATAGCACAGATACGCAGTATTTT
TRBV11-2,TRBJ2-5,NA,NA,CASSFIAQWRETQYF,TGTGCCAGCAGCTTCATTGCCCAGTGGAGAGAGACCCAGTACTTC
TRBV18,TRBJ1-2,once,NA,CASSPVGSTYGYTF,TGTGCCAGCTCACCAGTGGGTAGTACCTATGGCTACACCTTC